A selection of T cell receptor beta chains follows, all from one sample in a study of T cells in Graves' hyperthyroidism and ophthalmopathy. TCRdb processed the multiplex PCR reads anew with MiXCR; each CDR3 protein has one entry. Among hundreds of thousands of distinct CDR3 sequences listed, about half were seen once. Sequencing was performed on peripheral blood or thyroid tissue (not recorded which). These receptors were collected from a woman between 18 and 29 years old with Graves' hyperthyroidism. Each CDR3 is given with its conserved first and last residue. Each record gives: J gene, D gene, clone size, V gene, CDR3 DNA, CDR3 protein. The D gene is left open where the match is weak. Clone size is not always given. Where it is, it says once, few, many or a class for expanded clones.

TRBJ2-2,NA,NA,TRBV9,TGTGCCAGCAGCGCCGAGGTCTTCACCGGGGAGCTGTTTTTT,CASSAEVFTGELFF
TRBJ2-7,NA,NA,TRBV7-8,TGTGCCAGCAGCCCTCAGGGGGGCAGGACCTACGAGCAGTACTTC,CASSPQGGRTYEQYF
TRBJ1-5,NA,few,TRBV24-1,TGTGCCACCAGTTCAGGGGTCGGGCAGCCCCAGCATTTT,CATSSGVGQPQHF
TRBJ2-7,TRBD1,few,TRBV19,TGTGCCAGTAGTAAATGGACAGGGGGGGACGAGCAGTACTTC,CASSKWTGGDEQYF
TRBJ1-1,NA,few,TRBV7-6,TGTGCCAGCAGCTTATCAGGGTCAGCCACTGAAGCTTTCTTT,CASSLSGSATEAFF
TRBJ2-5,TRBD2,NA,TRBV7-3,TGTGCCAGCAGCGAGGTCCTAGCGGGGAGCGGAGAGACCCAGTACTTC,CASSEVLAGSGETQYF
TRBJ2-7,NA,NA,TRBV10-3,TGTGCCAGTCGATTGGAGGGAACAATCGGCGAGCAGTACTTC,CASRLEGTIGEQYF
TRBJ1-3,TRBD1,many,TRBV7-2,TGTGCCAGCAGCCAAACAGGGGAAGGAAACACCATATATTTT,CASSQTGEGNTIYF
TRBJ1-3,NA,NA,TRBV12-3/TRBV12-4,TGTGCCTCCAGGGGTGCCGGAAACACCACATATTTT,CASRGAGNTTYF
TRBJ1-6,NA,NA,TRBV20-1,TGCAGTGCTACGGTACAGGCTAATTCACCCCTCCACTTT,CSATVQANSPLHF
TRBJ2-7,TRBD1,NA,TRBV7-3,TGTGCCAGCAGCTTAGTGGAGGACAGGGCCCACGAGCAGTACTTC,CASSLVEDRAHEQYF
TRBJ2-5,TRBD1,many,TRBV7-9,TGTGCCAGCAGCAGCGGACAGGGCGGGGAGACCCAGTACTTC,CASSSGQGGETQYF
TRBJ1-1,NA,few,TRBV25-1,TGTGCCAGCACCCGGGACGGGCCGAACACTGAAGCTTTCTTT,CASTRDGPNTEAFF
TRBJ1-2,NA,few,TRBV19,TGTGCCAGTAGTAGGGCAGGGGTGAGGAGCGGCTACACCTTC,CASSRAGVRSGYTF
TRBJ2-7,TRBD2,NA,TRBV20-1,TGCAGTGCTGGAATAGCGGGAATCCACGAGCAGTACTTC,CSAGIAGIHEQYF
TRBJ1-2,NA,NA,TRBV20-1,TGCAGTGCACCGCTCCAGGGGTCAGCTAACTATGGCTACACCTTC,CSAPLQGSANYGYTF
TRBJ2-7,NA,few,TRBV2,TGTGCCAGCAGTGACAGGGAGCAGTACTTC,CASSDREQYF
TRBJ1-4,NA,few,TRBV6-4,TGTGCCAGCAGTGACAGGGATGAAAAACTGTTTTTT,CASSDRDEKLFF
TRBJ2-7,NA,NA,TRBV7-9,TGTGCCAGCAGTTTCATTGAGGGAAACGAGCAGTACTTC,CASSFIEGNEQYF
TRBJ1-3,NA,once,TRBV6-5,TGTGCCAGCAGTTACTCGACAGGCTTGTCCGGAAACACCATATATTTT,CASSYSTGLSGNTIYF
TRBJ1-2,NA,few,TRBV29-1,TGCAGCGTTGGCCAGGTAAATAACCCTGGCTACACCTTC,CSVGQVNNPGYTF
TRBJ2-7,NA,NA,TRBV7-9,TGTGCCAGCAGCCTAGGAGGGGAGTCGGACGAGCAGTACTTC,CASSLGGESDEQYF
TRBJ1-1,NA,few,TRBV5-1,TGCGCCAGCAGCTTGGCGGAGATAAACACTGAAGCTTTCTTT,CASSLAEINTEAFF
TRBJ1-5,NA,NA,TRBV24-1,TGTGCCACCAGTTCGCTGGGAAGAGGCAATCAGCCCCAGCATTTT,CATSSLGRGNQPQHF
TRBJ2-7,TRBD2,NA,TRBV7-8,TGTGCCAGCAGCTTATCAGCGGGAGTTTTCGAGCAGTACTTC,CASSLSAGVFEQYF
TRBJ2-1,NA,NA,TRBV10-3,TGTGCCATCAGTGAGAGCCGGGAGAGGTGGAATGAGCAGTTCTTC,CAISESRERWNEQFF
TRBJ2-7,NA,NA,TRBV2,TGTGCCAGTCAATTATCCAGGGGCTACGAGCAGTACTTC,CASQLSRGYEQYF
TRBJ1-2,NA,many,TRBV24-1,TGTGCCACCAGTGACAGCACCGGGTATGGCTACACCTTC,CATSDSTGYGYTF
TRBJ1-2,NA,many,TRBV2,TGTGCCAGCAGGGATGACAGAGGCCAATATGGCTACACCTTC,CASRDDRGQYGYTF
TRBJ1-4,NA,NA,TRBV2,TGTGCCAGCTGCAACGGGACGGAACATGAAAAACTGTTTTTT,CASCNGTEHEKLFF
TRBJ1-5,NA,NA,TRBV11-3,TGTGCCAGCAGCTTAGGACCAACTCTCAATCAGCCCCAGCATTTT,CASSLGPTLNQPQHF
TRBJ2-6,TRBD1,few,TRBV7-2,TGTGCCAGCAGCCAAGAATTGGCAGGGGGACGAAGCTCTGGGGCCAACGTCCTGACTTTC,CASSQELAGGRSSGANVLTF
TRBJ1-2,TRBD1,few,TRBV29-1,TGCAGCGTTGAAGGTCTCTCTGGCAGGGGGTATGGCTACACCTTC,CSVEGLSGRGYGYTF
TRBJ1-5,NA,many,TRBV25-1,TGTGCCAGCAGTGAAGGGGGGGGGCAGCCCCAGCATTTT,CASSEGGGQPQHF
TRBJ1-4,NA,NA,TRBV19,TGTGCCACTACCTCAAGCGGGGGTGAAAAACTGTTTTTT,CATTSSGGEKLFF
TRBJ2-5,NA,NA,TRBV7-9,TGTGCCAGGGCGGAGACCCAGTACTTC,CARAETQYF
TRBJ2-5,TRBD2,NA,TRBV6-5,TGTGCCAGCAGCTTAATAGCGGGAGGCCGGGGTCTGGAGACCCAGTACTTC,CASSLIAGGRGLETQYF
TRBJ2-7,NA,NA,TRBV7-2,TGTGCCAGCAGCCACGAGACACGTCCCTACGAGCAGTACTTC,CASSHETRPYEQYF
TRBJ2-6,NA,few,TRBV9,TGTGCCAGCAGCGTAGTAGGGACCGGGGCCAACGTCCTGACTTTC,CASSVVGTGANVLTF
TRBJ2-5,NA,many,TRBV7-8,TGTGCCAGCAGCCATCGACGGGCCCGAGGAGAGACCCAGTACTTC,CASSHRRARGETQYF
TRBJ1-1,NA,NA,TRBV12-3/TRBV12-4,TGTGCCAGCAGTCCATACCGACAGGTAAATGAAGCTTTCTTT,CASSPYRQVNEAFF
TRBJ1-4,NA,NA,TRBV7-9,TGTGCCAGCAGCTCCCTAGCCCCGGGGCGAAAAAATGAAAAACTGTTTTTT,CASSSLAPGRKNEKLFF
TRBJ2-7,TRBD2,NA,TRBV7-3,TGTGCCAGCAGGCGAGGGACTAGCGGGATAGAGCAGTACTTC,CASRRGTSGIEQYF
TRBJ2-7,NA,many,TRBV20-1,TGCAGTGCGAGGGCAGGTCAGCACTACGAGCAGTACTTC,CSARAGQHYEQYF
TRBJ1-1,NA,many,TRBV7-2,TGTGCCAGCAGTGGGGCTGCCACTGAAGCTTTCTTT,CASSGAATEAFF
TRBJ2-5,NA,few,TRBV6-5,TGTGCCAGCAGACCTTTGGGTAGCGGCGAAGGGGAGACCCAGTACTTC,CASRPLGSGEGETQYF
TRBJ1-4,TRBD1,NA,TRBV15,TGTGCCACCAGCAGCCTACAGGGGGTACGGGACACCTTGACAAAACTGTTTTTT,CATSSLQGVRDTLTKLFF
TRBJ1-5,TRBD1,NA,TRBV29-1,TGCAGCGTTGAGTCGGGACAGGGATATAGCAATCAGCCCCAGCATTTT,CSVESGQGYSNQPQHF
TRBJ1-4,NA,many,TRBV7-9,TGTGCCAGCAGCTATGGGACGGCGGACGAAAAACTGTTTTTT,CASSYGTADEKLFF